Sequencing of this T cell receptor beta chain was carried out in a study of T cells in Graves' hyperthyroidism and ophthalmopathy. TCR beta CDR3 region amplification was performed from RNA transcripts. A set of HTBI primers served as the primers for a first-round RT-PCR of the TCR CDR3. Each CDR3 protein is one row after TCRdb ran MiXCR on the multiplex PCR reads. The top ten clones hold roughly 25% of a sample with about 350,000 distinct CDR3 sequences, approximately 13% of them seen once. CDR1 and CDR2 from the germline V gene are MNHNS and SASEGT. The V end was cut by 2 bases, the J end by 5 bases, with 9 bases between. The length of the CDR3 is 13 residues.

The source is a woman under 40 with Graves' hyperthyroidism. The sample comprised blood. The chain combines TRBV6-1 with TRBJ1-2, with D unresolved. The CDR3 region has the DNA TGTGCCAGCAGTGAAAAGATCCGATATGGCTACACCTTC. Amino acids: CASSEKIRYGYTF.